This T cell receptor beta chain originates from a study of OX40 agonist ivuxolimab in advanced cancers. Regarding the research as a whole: Ivuxolimab, which targeted the costimulatory receptor OX40 (CD134), was an agonistic, fully human IgG2 monoclonal antibody. Partial responses occurred in three dose-escalation patients: two with cutaneous melanoma and one with hepatocellular carcinoma. The monotherapy dose-escalation portion (N of about 49 patients) of the phase I ivuxolimab trial is reported in the paper. Prior anti-PD-1, anti-PD-L1 or anti-CTLA-4 therapy was permitted, and checkpoint inhibitors had been received by less than 45% of dose-escalation patients. In the dose-escalation cohort, 65% to 90% of patients were male, and the mean age was approximately 55 years, with a range of roughly 20 to 79. Intravenous ivuxolimab was administered to patients every 2 weeks at six dose levels: 0.01, 0.1, 0.3, 1.5, 3 and 10 mg/kg. Peripheral TCRbeta sequencing was intended to test whether TCR sequence diversity was altered and clonal T-cell expansion was caused by ivuxolimab. Among the 52 dose-escalation patients, some 19 had hepatocellular carcinoma, about 15 melanoma, 9 renal cell carcinoma and 9 head and neck cancer. Beyond this particular receptor, the publication reports: At doses of 0.1 to 3.0 mg/kg, clonal expansion of both CD4+ and CD8+ T cells in blood was seen between baseline and week 6. Low levels of normalized T-cell clonal expansion were also seen in some nonresponding patients. After ivuxolimab, CD8+ T cells had more expanded clones than CD4+ T cells on average. Partial responders in the 0.1-3.0 mg/kg groups had among the lowest normalized peripheral clonal expansion, especially among CD8+ T cells. The antigen specificity of the peripheral T cells that underwent clonal expansion was not determined.

Patients with a history of autoimmune disease or receiving systemic immunosuppression were excluded from the trial. Peripheral blood for TCR sequencing was collected from all dose cohorts at baseline, on cycle 4 day 1, and on cycle 7 day 1. Samples were obtained from an open-label, multicenter, first-in-human phase I dose-escalation trial of ivuxolimab. Adults with locally advanced or metastatic head and neck squamous cell, hepatocellular, melanoma or renal cell carcinoma were enrolled in the trial. Before TCR sequencing, CD4+ and CD8+ T cells were separately sorted from peripheral blood. According to the germline V gene, CDR1 reads MDHEN and CDR2 reads SYDVKM. Inclusive of the bounding cysteine and phenylalanine, the CDR3 is 14 residues long. Only the CDR3 portion is preserved as DNA: 42 bases, with reading frame beginning at the first base. The germline ends are 16 bases apart after V is trimmed by 7 bases and J by 6 bases.

For sequencing of the TCRbeta CDR3 region, genomic DNA was extracted from the sorted cells. TCRbeta CDR3 regions were sequenced using the immunoSEQ Assay. What TCRdb holds here is the immuneACCESS table cut down to in-frame rearrangements. Part of the clones is not present; checked against another copy, under half of the missing clones reflect an unresolved V gene, and the others are unexplained. In this sample the table shows 89,000 or so clones, approximately 86% of which occur a single time. Jointly, the top ten make up less than 0.85% of the sample. For this clone: This clone's antigen is unknown. Base qualities are not at hand, and no much larger clone is one base apart.

In this chain, TRBV28 is recombined with TRBJ1-5; the D gene cannot be named for sure. Source: CD4+ or CD8+ T cells sorted from blood, taken in a trial of the OX40 agonist ivuxolimab. This receptor was identified in an adult with an advanced solid tumor such as melanoma, head and neck, liver or kidney cancer. The CDR3 amino acid sequence is: CASTAGGLGQPQHF. The sequenced DNA is TGTGCCAGCACAGCTGGTGGGCTCGGTCAGCCCCAGCATTTT.